Listed here are 22 T cell receptor beta chains from one sample, sequenced in a study of cytomegalovirus exposure and HLA in healthy donors. PCR involved 60 Vbeta and 13 Jbeta primers. Profiling relied on immunoSEQ multiplex PCR, and the TCRdb table lists in-frame clones only, not all of them. The sample carries under 140,000 clones, 70% to 90% recorded once. Material for sequencing was PBMCs. All receptors derive from a man aged 35-49 years in good health and CMV-seronegative.

V gene TRBV27 combines with J gene TRBJ1-1; no reliable D call. Germline V gene lookup returns CDR1 MNHEY and CDR2 SMNVEV (reference sequence). This CDR3 region has 13 residues. V was trimmed by 5 bases and J by 0 bases, leaving 7 bases between them. The CDR3 spells CASSVFMNTEAFF. CDR3 bases: TGTGCCAGCAGTGTATTTATGAACACTGAAGCTTTCTTT.

J is TRBJ2-4 and V is TRBV2, with TRBD2 matching 10 bases. Germline lookup yields CDR1 SNHLY and CDR2 FYNNEI. The CDR3 has 13 residues. The junction had 6 bases not matched to a gene; V was cut back by 8 bases and J by 8 bases. Written as DNA, the CDR3 is TGTGCCAGCCCGAGAGCGGGGGGGGACATTCAGTACTTC. This translates into CASPRAGGDIQYF.

This CDR3 reads CASSVSGVWTEAFF. The CDR3 bases are TGTGCCAGCAGCGTCTCAGGGGTATGGACTGAAGCTTTCTTT. The V call is TRBV9, the J call TRBJ1-1; perhaps TRBD1 as D (6 bases). This CDR3 is built from 14 residues. CDR1 is SGDLS, CDR2 YYNGEE, per germline. Trimming removed 2 bases at V and 5 bases at J, with 13 bases between.

This rearrangement joins TRBV19 to TRBJ2-5; maybe TRBD1 (6 bases). The CDR3 loop spans 14 amino acids. CDR1 LNHDA and CDR2 SQIVND come from the germline V gene (reference sequence). The V gene lost 9 bases and the J gene lost 4 bases, with 18 bases spanning the gap. Written as DNA, the CDR3 is TGTGCCAGCAGTCAGGGGCTGATGGGAGAGACCCAGTACTTC. It translates to CASSQGLMGETQYF.

The chain employs TRBV29-1 and TRBJ2-6, with D uncertain. CDR3 length: 16 amino acids. The V gene's germline CDR1 is SQVTM and CDR2 ANQGSEA. Trimming shortened V by 6 bases and J by 0 bases, and 15 bases separated the two germline ends. CDR3 nucleotide sequence: TGCAGCGTCCCGGGTGATGCTCGCTCTGGGGCCAACGTCCTGACTTTC. This codes for CSVPGDARSGANVLTF.

The V and J genes are TRBV5-6 and TRBJ1-3; tentatively, D is TRBD1 (6 bases). V was pared by 3 bases and J by 0 bases, with 19 bases between. The CDR3 extends over 18 amino acids. In germline, CDR1 is SGHDT, CDR2 YYEEEE. CDR3 in amino acids: CASSSTNRVWGSGNTIYF. The CDR3 coding sequence is TGTGCCAGCAGCTCCACAAACAGGGTTTGGGGCTCTGGAAACACCATATATTTT.

The V and J genes are TRBV27 and TRBJ2-1, with 10 bases lining up with TRBD2. Germline V gene sequence: CDR1 MNHEY, CDR2 SMNVEV (reference sequence). V dropped 2 bases and J dropped 7; count of bases not matched to a gene: 11. The CDR3 runs 17 residues. The CDR3 is CASSLILAGASRNEQFF. As DNA, the CDR3 is TGTGCCAGCAGTTTAATCCTAGCGGGGGCCTCGAGGAATGAGCAGTTCTTC.

This sequence joins TRBV5-1 and TRBJ2-7; 15 nucleotides align to TRBD2. The CDR3 consists of 14 residues. V dropped 3 bases and J dropped 11; count of bases not matched to a gene: 6. Germline V gene data show CDR1 as SGHRS and CDR2 as YFSETQ. The CDR3 loop reads CASSYGTSGGMEYF. The CDR3 DNA reads as TGCGCCAGCAGCTACGGGACTAGCGGGGGGATGGAGTACTTC. The full variable domain, its missing parts supplied by reference TRBV5-1 and TRBJ2-7, is KAGVTQTPRYLIKTRGQQVTLSCSPISGHRSVSWYQQTPGQGLQFLFEYFSETQRNKGNFPGRFSGRQFSNSRSEMNVSTLELGDSALYLCASSYGTSGGMEYFGPGTRLTVT.

This clone was detected a few times. V and J are TRBV5-8 and TRBJ1-2; D unresolved. Trimming shortened V by 4 bases and J by 11 bases, and 12 bases separated the two germline ends. The CDR3 runs to 11 residues. Per the germline V gene, CDR1 is SGHTS and CDR2 is YDEGEE. The CDR3 region is CASSLLSRYTF. CDR3 nucleotide sequence: TGTGCCAGCAGCCTGCTTAGTCGTTACACCTTC.

This clone was seen only once. The CDR3 region is CASGRDRDQETQYF. CDR3 coding DNA: TGTGCTAGTGGCCGCGACAGGGACCAAGAGACCCAGTACTTC. This sequence joins TRBV12-5 and TRBJ2-5, with TRBD1 matching over 7 bases. In germline, CDR1 is LGHNT, CDR2 FRNRAP. V was clipped by 6 bases and J by 0 bases; unmatched bases: 4. CDR3 size: 14 residues.

V and J are TRBV11-2 and TRBJ1-1, with D possibly TRBD1 on 5 matching bases. CDR1 is SGHAT and CDR2 is FQNNGV in the germline V gene. V gave up 0 bases and J gave up 10 bases, with 12 bases separating them. The CDR3 totals 13 residues. The CDR3 bases are TGTGCCAGCAGCTTAGATCCGGGGGGACCAGCTTTCTTT. This gives the protein CASSLDPGGPAFF. Filled out from reference TRBV11-2 and TRBJ1-1, the complete variable domain reads EAGVAQSPRYKIIEKRQSVAFWCNPISGHATLYWYQQILGQGPKLLIQFQNNGVVDDSQLPKDRFSAERLKGVDSTLKIQPAKLEDSAVYLCASSLDPGGPAFFGQGTRLTVV.

This clone was found a few times. This chain connects TRBV6-1 to TRBJ2-5; 7 bases match TRBD2. This CDR3 has 12 amino acids. Germline values: CDR1 MNHNS, CDR2 SASEGT. With 5 bases clipped from V and 5 bases from J, the junction kept 2 bases outside the gene matches. The CDR3 sequence is CASSLLAETQYF. In nucleotides, the CDR3 is TGTGCCAGCAGTCTACTAGCGGAGACCCAGTACTTC.

The rearrangement joins TRBV27 to TRBJ2-2; 9 positions match TRBD1. Germline CDR1 MNHEY, CDR2 SMNVEV (reference sequence). V dropped 4 bases and J dropped 4; count of bases not matched to a gene: 7. CDR3 length: 16 amino acids. The CDR3 sequence: CASSSSRQGGTGELFF. CDR3 in DNA: TGTGCCAGCAGTTCGAGCCGACAGGGGGGCACCGGGGAGCTGTTTTTT.

This clone was observed a few times. The CDR3 loop is CASSTQTEEAFF. DNA for the CDR3: TGTGCCAGCAGTACCCAGACAGAAGAAGCTTTCTTT. This chain links TRBV2 with TRBJ1-1; a possible D gene is TRBD1 (5 bases). From germline, CDR1 is SNHLY and CDR2 FYNNEI. This CDR3 contains 12 residues. Trimming left V 5 bases short and J 8 bases short, with 12 bases between.

V usage is TRBV5-1 and J usage is TRBJ1-1; possible D gene TRBD1, 6 bases. Trimming took 4 bases from V and 6 from J, leaving 19 bases between them. The CDR3 length is 15 residues. CDR1 and CDR2 from the germline V gene are SGHRS and YFSETQ. The CDR3 nucleotides are TGCGCCAGCAGCCCTAATACTGGACAGACCTCTGAAGCTTTCTTT. Translating gives CASSPNTGQTSEAFF.

The chain is built from TRBV30 and TRBJ1-2, with D perhaps matching TRBD1 (6 bases). The CDR3 sequence is 12 residues long. CDR1 and CDR2 from the germline V gene are GTSNPN and SVGIG (reference sequence). Between the trimmed V and J ends, which lost 3 bases and 5 bases, there was a span of 10 bases. The CDR3 DNA is TGTGCCTGGAGGACAGGAGCTTATGGCTACACCTTC. It codes for CAWRTGAYGYTF.

This rearrangement joins TRBV4-3 to TRBJ1-5; D gene uncertain. The CDR3 length is 14 residues. The ends were cut back, 0 bases at V and 4 bases at J, with 7 bases in the middle. Germline V gene sequence: CDR1 LGHNA, CDR2 YSLEER. CDR3 region: CASSQDLDNQPQHF. The CDR3 DNA follows: TGCGCCAGCAGCCAAGATTTAGATAATCAGCCCCAGCATTTT.

This rearrangement joins TRBV6-5 to TRBJ1-2; a possible D gene is TRBD1 (5 bases). The length of the CDR3 is 12 residues. The germline V and J ends were trimmed by 0 bases and 13 bases, with 12 bases remaining between them. The germline CDR1 and CDR2 sequences are MNHEY and SVGAGI. The CDR3 loop is CASSYSVGAATF. Written as DNA, the CDR3 is TGTGCCAGCAGTTACTCTGTAGGGGCGGCCACCTTC.

J is TRBJ2-7 and V is TRBV7-6; the D gene is possibly TRBD1 (6 bases). The germline V and J ends were trimmed by 5 bases and 2 bases, with 13 bases remaining between them. This CDR3 spans 14 amino acids. Germline CDR1 and CDR2: SGHVS and FNYEAQ. The CDR3 region is CASSKGHGTYEQYF. CDR3 in DNA: TGTGCCAGCAGCAAGGGACATGGAACCTACGAGCAGTACTTC.

This chain links TRBV18 with TRBJ1-6; D is perhaps TRBD1 (5 bases). The CDR3 loop spans 12 amino acids. V lost 2 bases, J lost 13 bases, and 9 bases lay in between. The V gene's germline CDR1 is KGHSH and CDR2 LQKENI. The CDR3 region has the DNA TGTGCCAGCTCACCAGATAAGGGGCCCCTCCACTTT. Amino acids: CASSPDKGPLHF.

The chain uses TRBV29-1 and TRBJ2-3, with D possibly being TRBD1 (6 bases). Germline CDR1 SQVTM, CDR2 ANQGSEA. This CDR3 contains 11 residues. V was trimmed by 5 bases and J by 5 bases, leaving 8 bases between them. CDR3 region: CSVPQGDTQYF. The CDR3 region has the DNA TGCAGCGTTCCACAGGGAGATACGCAGTATTTT.

The rearrangement links TRBV27 to TRBJ1-2; 8 bases fit TRBD1. Germline CDR1 and CDR2: MNHEY and SMNVEV (reference sequence). The ends lost 6 bases at V and 2 bases at J; junction bases unmatched: 11. CDR3 length equals 16 residues. CDR3 sequence: CASSLSQGAANYGYTF. For the CDR3, the DNA is TGTGCCAGCAGCCTCAGTCAGGGGGCTGCAAACTATGGCTACACCTTC.